This T cell receptor beta chain is drawn from a study of technical replicates of blood from four donors. In germline, CDR1 is MNHEY, CDR2 SVGAGI. The CDR3 is 14 amino acids. Data came from immunoSEQ multiplex PCR; TCRdb stores just in-frame clones and leaves some out. This repertoire shows 75,000 to 90,000 clones, approximately 92% found once; its top ten account for more than 0.2%. J is TRBJ2-3 and V is TRBV6-5; 7 nucleotides match TRBD2. The receptor was derived from a human donor in good health. The sequenced sample was T cells isolated from PBMCs. The CDR3 is CAGKTSASTDTQYF. DNA for the CDR3: TGTGCTGGGAAAACTAGCGCGAGCACAGATACGCAGTATTTT.